This T cell receptor beta chain was retrieved from a study of blood T cell repertoires in COVID-19. As originally analysed: Amplified reference gene primers provided the basis for estimating nucleated cell counts. TCRdb's copy holds only in-frame clones and misses some; the assay was immunoSEQ multiplex PCR. The V and J calls and clone size are taken from that table; D and trimming were inferred from the DNA. The profile shows 150,000 to 200,000 clones, over 70% of them singletons. Specimen: PBMCs or T cells enriched from blood (not recorded which). This receptor was taken from a man aged 50-59 years who had recovered from COVID-19.

CDR3 in amino acids: CASSLTSGGYEQYF. CDR3 sequence (DNA): TGTGCCAGTAGCCTTACTAGCGGGGGATACGAGCAGTACTTC. The chain links TRBV19 to TRBJ2-7; the match to TRBD2 covers 11 bases. The CDR3 extends over 14 amino acids. From germline, CDR1 is LNHDA and CDR2 SQIVND (reference sequence). After removal of 6 bases from V and 4 bases from J, the junction contained 5 bases not matched to a gene.